These 22 T cell receptor beta chains were all obtained from the same sample, sequenced in a study of cytomegalovirus exposure and HLA in healthy donors. Researchers ran the PCR with 60 Vbeta and 13 Jbeta primers. Sequenced by immunoSEQ multiplex PCR; TCRdb stores in-frame clones only, minus some. The sample gives under 150,000 clones, 83% of which show up once; approximately 1.4% is in the top ten. The material sequenced was PBMCs. Receptor source: a man aged 35-49 years in good health and CMV-seronegative.

The CDR3 protein is CASGPLGASKNIQYF. The CDR3 DNA reads TGTGCCAGTGGCCCTCTGGGGGCTTCCAAAAACATTCAGTACTTC. The chain joins TRBV19 to TRBJ2-4, with a possible D match to TRBD1 (6 bases). Trimming pared 8 bases from V and 2 bases from J, leaving 16 bases between. This CDR3 is built from 15 residues. Looked up from germline, CDR1 is LNHDA and CDR2 is SQIVND (reference sequence).

V gene TRBV4-2 combines with J gene TRBJ2-2; TRBD2 matches 9 bases. Trimming cost V 4 bases and J 7 bases; bases outside gene matches: 13. CDR1 LGHNA and CDR2 YNFKEQ come from the germline V gene. This CDR3 comprises 17 residues. The CDR3 loop is CASSPRSGLALSGELFF. The CDR3 nucleotides read TGTGCCAGCAGCCCCCGTAGCGGACTAGCGCTGAGCGGGGAGCTGTTTTTT.

The chain links TRBV7-3 to TRBJ2-1; 7 nucleotides align to TRBD2. Germline V gives CDR1 SGHTA, CDR2 FQGTGA. Germline trimming cut 7 bases from V and 6 bases from J; bases unmatched to any gene: 12. This CDR3 has 15 residues. The CDR3 nucleotides read TGTGCCAGCACCCGAGGGGTAGCGGGTATCAATGAGCAGTTCTTC. It translates to CASTRGVAGINEQFF.

The chain is built from TRBV29-1 and TRBJ1-2; 8 bases match TRBD1. After removal of 6 bases from V and 4 bases from J, the junction contained 4 bases not matched to a gene. CDR1 is SQVTM, CDR2 ANQGSEA, per germline. The CDR3 spans 12 residues. CDR3 in amino acids: CSVGTGGYGYTF. CDR3 sequence (DNA): TGCAGCGTCGGTACAGGGGGCTATGGCTACACCTTC.

The chain is built from TRBV11-3 and TRBJ2-7, with TRBD1 matching over 8 bases. The length of the CDR3 is 14 residues. CDR1 is SGHNT and CDR2 is YENEEA in the germline V gene. J lost 7 bases, V lost 5 bases, and 10 bases had no gene match. Written as DNA, the CDR3 is TGTGCCAGCAGCCCACCGGGACAGGCGAGGGAGCAGTACTTC. Translated: CASSPPGQAREQYF.

The chain couples TRBV28 to TRBJ2-7; 7 bases are shared with TRBD1. V lost 6 bases, J lost 3 bases, and 8 bases stayed unmatched. Germline assignment: CDR1 MDHEN and CDR2 SYDVKM. The CDR3 loop spans 14 amino acids. The CDR3 region is CASRISGTDYEQYF. The CDR3 DNA sequence: TGTGCCAGCAGAATTTCGGGGACAGACTACGAGCAGTACTTC.

This chain joins TRBV28 and TRBJ2-7; D possibly corresponds to TRBD1 (6 bases). Trimming took 7 bases from V and 13 from J, leaving 17 bases between them. CDR1 and CDR2 from the germline V gene are MDHEN and SYDVKM. The CDR3 runs 11 residues. For the CDR3, the DNA is TGTGCCAGCACCCAGGGGCCCGGCCAATACTTC. Encoded protein: CASTQGPGQYF.

This chain joins TRBV28 and TRBJ1-2, with unresolved D. The CDR3 has 13 residues. Trimming left V 6 bases short and J 6 bases short, with 14 bases between. The germline CDR1 and CDR2 sequences are MDHEN and SYDVKM. The CDR3: CASSREIKNGYTF. CDR3 in DNA: TGTGCCAGCAGCCGGGAGATTAAAAATGGCTACACCTTC.

The V call is TRBV13, the J call TRBJ2-1, with 11 bases lining up with TRBD2. CDR3 length: 15 residues. Germline CDR1 reads PRHDT; CDR2 reads FYEKMQ (reference sequence). The trim removed 5 bases at V and 5 bases at J, leaving 5 bases unmatched. CDR3 sequence reads: CASSPTSGRNNEQFF. The CDR3 nucleotides read TGTGCCAGCAGCCCAACTAGCGGGAGAAACAATGAGCAGTTCTTC.

Remarks on this clone: Distinct nucleotide sequences in the sample also encode this CDR3. The rearrangement links TRBV28 to TRBJ1-4; 9 bases line up with TRBD1. J was trimmed by 8 bases and V by 1 base; bases with no gene match: 5. Per the germline V gene, CDR1 is MDHEN and CDR2 is SYDVKM. The CDR3 is made up of 15 amino acids. CDR3 bases: TGTGCCAGCAGTTTATCCCGACAGGGGGACGAAAAACTGTTTTTT. This translates into CASSLSRQGDEKLFF.

The J gene is TRBJ2-2, the V gene TRBV6-6, with 11 bases identical to TRBD2. The CDR3 spans 15 residues. Germline CDR1 MNHNY, CDR2 SVGAGI (reference sequence). V gave up 5 bases and J gave up 1 base; unmatched junction bases: 0. The CDR3 sequence is CASSGTSGNTGELFF. The CDR3 DNA reads TGTGCCAGCAGTGGGACTAGCGGGAACACCGGGGAGCTGTTTTTT.

V and J are TRBV7-9 and TRBJ2-3; D remains ambiguous. V was clipped by 5 bases and J by 0 bases, with 9 bases between them. In germline, CDR1 is SEHNR, CDR2 FQNEAQ (reference sequence). This CDR3 region has 14 residues. The CDR3, as DNA: TGTGCCAGCAGCCTCGGGTCTAGCACAGATACGCAGTATTTT. This codes for CASSLGSSTDTQYF.

This clone has just a few counts. This chain links TRBV7-6 with TRBJ2-1; TRBD2 matches 10 bases. This CDR3 is built from 16 residues. The V gene's germline CDR1 is SGHVS and CDR2 FNYEAQ. The trim removed 5 bases at V and 5 bases at J, leaving 9 bases unmatched. CDR3 in amino acids: CASSLSAGGKDNEQFF. The CDR3 DNA sequence: TGTGCCAGCAGCCTCTCAGCGGGAGGGAAGGACAATGAGCAGTTCTTC.

This clone was seen a single time. The genes are TRBV4-2 and TRBJ2-3; 7 nucleotides align to TRBD2. There are 15 residues in the CDR3. The trim removed 2 bases at V and 4 bases at J, leaving 6 bases unmatched. The germline V gene has CDR1 LGHNA and CDR2 YNFKEQ. The CDR3 bases are TGTGCCAGCAGCCAAACGGGAGGATTGCCAGATACGCAGTATTTT. Its translation is CASSQTGGLPDTQYF.

This chain uses TRBV11-2 with TRBJ2-5; 8 nucleotides match TRBD1. The J call may be mistaken, given a closer DNA end match to TRBJ2-7. Germline values: CDR1 SGHAT, CDR2 FQNNGV. The CDR3 runs to 15 residues. CDR3 nucleotides: TGTGCCAGCAGTTTAAACCGGGACAGGTCCTACGAGCAGTACTTC. Its protein is CASSLNRDRSYEQYF.

The J gene is TRBJ2-7, the V gene TRBV7-6; weak D call: TRBD2 (6 bases). The CDR3 length is 15 residues. The V gene lost 2 bases and the J gene lost 2 bases, with 13 bases spanning the gap. Germline CDR1 is SGHVS and CDR2 is FNYEAQ. The CDR3 here is CASSLRDSITYEQYF. CDR3 nucleotides: TGTGCCAGCAGCTTACGGGACTCGATAACCTACGAGCAGTACTTC.

The gene calls are TRBV4-3 and TRBJ2-2, with TRBD2 identical over 8 bases. Germline V gene data show CDR1 as LGHNA and CDR2 as YSLEER. This CDR3 region has 15 residues. V lost 0 bases and J lost 9; bases outside the gene matches: 6. The CDR3 nucleotides read TGCGCCAGCAGCCAAGATACTAGCGGAGCGCGGGAGCTGTTTTTT. Residues: CASSQDTSGARELFF.

The genes are TRBV2 and TRBJ2-7, with 7 bases identical to TRBD2. V was clipped by 4 bases and J by 7 bases; unmatched bases: 10. Looked up from germline, CDR1 is SNHLY and CDR2 is FYNNEI. CDR3 size: 14 residues. CDR3 DNA: TGTGCCAGCAGTGTTACGGGAGGACCTGGTGAGCAGTACTTC. Protein product: CASSVTGGPGEQYF.

The chain is built from TRBV7-9 and TRBJ2-2; maybe TRBD2 (7 bases). CDR1 is SEHNR, CDR2 FQNEAQ, per germline (reference sequence). The V and J ends lost 7 bases and 4 bases respectively, with 16 bases between them. The CDR3 is 15 amino acids. CDR3 nucleotides: TGTGCCAGCACCACCATGGGGGGGGCCACCGGGGAGCTGTTTTTT. Translating gives CASTTMGGATGELFF.

J is TRBJ2-1 and V is TRBV5-4; TRBD2 matches at 8 bases. Per the germline V gene, CDR1 is SGHNT and CDR2 is YYREEE (reference sequence). The CDR3 loop spans 16 amino acids. Trimming took 4 bases from V and 0 from J; bases not matched to a gene: 6. CDR3 bases: TGTGCCAGCAGCCCGCCGGGGGGGAGCTCCTACAATGAGCAGTTCTTC. It specifies CASSPPGGSSYNEQFF. Full variable domain (remainder filled in from reference TRBV5-4 and TRBJ2-1): ETGVTQSPTHLIKTRGQQVTLRCSSQSGHNTVSWYQQALGQGPQFIFQYYREEENGRGNFPPRFSGLQFPNYSSELNVNALELDDSALYLCASSPPGGSSYNEQFFGPGTRLTVL.

The gene calls are TRBV18 and TRBJ2-5; the match to TRBD2 covers 7 bases. Germline V gene data show CDR1 as KGHSH and CDR2 as LQKENI. The CDR3 covers 16 residues. V was clipped by 3 bases and J by 4 bases; unmatched bases: 11. CDR3 protein: CASSPPGAGVGETQYF. CDR3 DNA sequence: TGTGCCAGCTCACCTCCTGGCGCGGGAGTAGGAGAGACCCAGTACTTC. Based on the CDR3 plus reference TRBV18 and TRBJ2-5, the full variable domain is NAGVMQNPRHLVRRRGQEARLRCSPMKGHSHVYWYRQLPEEGLKFMVYLQKENIIDESGMPKERFSAEFPKEGPSILRIQQVVRGDSAAYFCASSPPGAGVGETQYFGPGTRLLVL.

The V and J genes are TRBV6-5 and TRBJ2-7; 7 bases match TRBD2. CDR1 is MNHEY, CDR2 SVGAGI, per germline. Trimming at V came to 5 bases and at J to 0 bases, leaving 7 bases not matched to a gene. The CDR3 spans 15 residues. The CDR3 bases are TGTGCCAGCAGTCGGAGCGGGACGAACTCCTACGAGCAGTACTTC. Its protein product is CASSRSGTNSYEQYF.